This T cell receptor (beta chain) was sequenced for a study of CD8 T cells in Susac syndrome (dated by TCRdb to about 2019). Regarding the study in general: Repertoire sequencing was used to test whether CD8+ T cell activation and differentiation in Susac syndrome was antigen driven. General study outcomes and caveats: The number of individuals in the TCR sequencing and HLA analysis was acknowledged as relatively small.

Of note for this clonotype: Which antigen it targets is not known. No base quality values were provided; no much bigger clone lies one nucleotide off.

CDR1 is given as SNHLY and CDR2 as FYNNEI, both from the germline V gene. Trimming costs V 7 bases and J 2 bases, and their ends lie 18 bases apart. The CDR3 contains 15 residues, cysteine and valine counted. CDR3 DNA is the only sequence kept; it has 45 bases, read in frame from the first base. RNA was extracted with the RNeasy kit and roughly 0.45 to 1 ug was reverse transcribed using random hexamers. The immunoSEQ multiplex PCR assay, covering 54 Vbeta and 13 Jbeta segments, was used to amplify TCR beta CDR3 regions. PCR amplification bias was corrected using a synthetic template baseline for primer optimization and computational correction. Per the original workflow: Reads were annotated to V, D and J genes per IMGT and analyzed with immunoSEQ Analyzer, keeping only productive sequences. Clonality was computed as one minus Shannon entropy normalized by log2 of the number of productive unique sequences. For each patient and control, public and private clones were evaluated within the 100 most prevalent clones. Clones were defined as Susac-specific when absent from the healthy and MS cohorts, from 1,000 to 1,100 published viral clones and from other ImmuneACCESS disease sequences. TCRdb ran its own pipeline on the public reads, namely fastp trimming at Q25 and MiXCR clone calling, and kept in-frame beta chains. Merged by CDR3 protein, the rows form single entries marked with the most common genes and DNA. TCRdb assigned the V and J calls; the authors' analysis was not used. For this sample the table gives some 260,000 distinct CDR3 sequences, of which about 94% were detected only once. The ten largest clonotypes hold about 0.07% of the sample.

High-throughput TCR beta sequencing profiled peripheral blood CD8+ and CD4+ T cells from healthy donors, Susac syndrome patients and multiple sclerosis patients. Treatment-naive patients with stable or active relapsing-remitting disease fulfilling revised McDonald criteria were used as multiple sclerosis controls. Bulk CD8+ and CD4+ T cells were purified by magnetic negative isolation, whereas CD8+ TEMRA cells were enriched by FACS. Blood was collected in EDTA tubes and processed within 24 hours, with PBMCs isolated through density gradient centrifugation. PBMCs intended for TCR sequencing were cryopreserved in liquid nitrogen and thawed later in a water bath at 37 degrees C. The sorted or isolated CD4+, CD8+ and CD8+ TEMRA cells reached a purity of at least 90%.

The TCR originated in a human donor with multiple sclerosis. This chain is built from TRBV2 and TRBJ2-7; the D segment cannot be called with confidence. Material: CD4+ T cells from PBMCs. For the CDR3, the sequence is CASTLQTRNTYEQYV. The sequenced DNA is TGTGCCAGCACCCTCCAGACTCGCAATACCTACGAGCAGTACGTC.